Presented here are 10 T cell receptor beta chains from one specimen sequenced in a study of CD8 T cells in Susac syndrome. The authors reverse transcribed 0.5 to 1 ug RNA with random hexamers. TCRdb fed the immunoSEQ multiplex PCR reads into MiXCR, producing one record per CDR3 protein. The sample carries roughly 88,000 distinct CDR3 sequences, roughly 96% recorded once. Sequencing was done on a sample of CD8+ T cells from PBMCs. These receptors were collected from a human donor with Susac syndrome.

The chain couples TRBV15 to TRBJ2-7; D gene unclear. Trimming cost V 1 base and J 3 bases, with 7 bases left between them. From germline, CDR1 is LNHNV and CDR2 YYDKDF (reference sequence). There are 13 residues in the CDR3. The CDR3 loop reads CATSRVPGYEQYF. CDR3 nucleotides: TGTGCCACCAGCAGAGTCCCGGGCTACGAGCAGTACTTC. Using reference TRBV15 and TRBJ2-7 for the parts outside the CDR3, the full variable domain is DAMVIQNPRYQVTQFGKPVTLSCSQTLNHNVMYWYQQKSSQAPKLLFHYYDKDFNNEADTPDNFQSRRPNTSFCFLDIRSPGLGDTAMYLCATSRVPGYEQYFGPGTRLTVT.

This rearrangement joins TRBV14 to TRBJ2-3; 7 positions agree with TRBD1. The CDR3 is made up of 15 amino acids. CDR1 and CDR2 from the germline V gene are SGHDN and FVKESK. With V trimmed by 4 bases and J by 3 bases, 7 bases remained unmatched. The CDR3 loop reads CASSPNRGATDTQYF. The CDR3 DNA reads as TGTGCCAGCAGCCCCAACAGGGGAGCAACAGATACGCAGTATTTT.

CDR3 nucleotide sequence: TGTGCCACCACCCGGGACAGGGGATACCAAGAGACCCAGTACTTC. It translates to CATTRDRGYQETQYF. The chain has TRBV15 and TRBJ2-5; TRBD1 matches at 10 bases. V lost 7 bases to trimming and J lost 0 bases; unmatched junction nucleotides: 5. The CDR3 runs to 15 residues. Germline CDR1 is LNHNV and CDR2 is YYDKDF (reference sequence).

CDR3 DNA: TGTGCCAGCAGCCCCACTAACTATGGCTACACCTTC. Translated, it gives CASSPTNYGYTF. This chain uses TRBV13 with TRBJ1-2; unclear D gene. The V and J ends lost 5 bases and 0 bases respectively, with 4 bases between them. CDR1 and CDR2 from the germline V gene are PRHDT and FYEKMQ (reference sequence). The CDR3 is 12 residues long.

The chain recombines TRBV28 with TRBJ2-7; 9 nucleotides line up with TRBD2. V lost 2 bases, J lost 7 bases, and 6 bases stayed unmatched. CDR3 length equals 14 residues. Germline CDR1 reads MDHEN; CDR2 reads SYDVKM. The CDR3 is CASSLAGGRKEQYF. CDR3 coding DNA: TGTGCCAGCAGTTTAGCGGGAGGGCGTAAGGAGCAGTACTTC.

The CDR3 DNA sequence: TGTGCCAGCAGCCCGACAGGGCCAGGATCACCCCTCCACTTT. This translates into CASSPTGPGSPLHF. This rearrangement joins TRBV14 to TRBJ1-6; 7 nucleotides agree with TRBD1. V shed 4 bases and J 10 bases; nucleotides not matched to a gene: 7. Per the germline V gene, CDR1 is SGHDN and CDR2 is FVKESK. The CDR3 is 14 amino acids.

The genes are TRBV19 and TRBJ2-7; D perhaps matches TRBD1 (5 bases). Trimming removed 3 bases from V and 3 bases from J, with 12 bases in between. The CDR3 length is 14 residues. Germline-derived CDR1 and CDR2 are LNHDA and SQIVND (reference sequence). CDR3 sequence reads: CASSISTDHYEQYF. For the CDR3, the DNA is TGTGCCAGTAGTATTTCGACAGACCACTACGAGCAGTACTTC.

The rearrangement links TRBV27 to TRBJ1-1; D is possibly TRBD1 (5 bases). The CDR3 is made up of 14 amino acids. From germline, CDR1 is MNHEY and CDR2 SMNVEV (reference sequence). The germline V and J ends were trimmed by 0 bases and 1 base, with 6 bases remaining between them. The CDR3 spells CASSLSQGNTEAFF. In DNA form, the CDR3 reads TGTGCCAGCAGTTTATCCCAGGGGAACACTGAAGCTTTCTTT.

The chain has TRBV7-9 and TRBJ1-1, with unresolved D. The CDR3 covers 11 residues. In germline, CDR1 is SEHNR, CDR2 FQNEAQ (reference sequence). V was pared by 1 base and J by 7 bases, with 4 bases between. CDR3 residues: CASSLDFEAFF. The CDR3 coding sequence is TGTGCCAGCAGCTTAGACTTTGAAGCTTTCTTT.

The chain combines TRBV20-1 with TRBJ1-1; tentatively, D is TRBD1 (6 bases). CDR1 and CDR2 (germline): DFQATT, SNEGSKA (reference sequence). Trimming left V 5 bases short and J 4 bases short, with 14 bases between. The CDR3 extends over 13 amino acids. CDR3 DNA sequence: TGCAGTGCTGAGGGGGAGGGAGGCACTGAAGCTTTCTTT. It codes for CSAEGEGGTEAFF.